These 2 T cell receptor beta chains came from one sample sequenced in a study of T cells in Graves' hyperthyroidism and ophthalmopathy (dated by TCRdb to the late 2010s). The protocol used for the library was multiplex PCR. Sequencing relied on an Illumina HiSeq 2000. TCR beta CDR3 regions were amplified from RNA transcripts. The first round of RT-PCR for the TCR CDR3 was performed with the HTBI primer set and the Qiagen OneStep RT-PCR kit. TCRdb reworked the public reads: Q25 trimming with fastp, MiXCR clone assembly, productive beta chains retained. Every entry covers one CDR3 protein and lists the most common genes and DNA from its rows. This sample is represented by some 560,000 distinct CDR3 sequences; around a sixth of them were singletons. Jointly, the top ten make up under 8% of the sample. The sequencing sample was made of blood. The receptors derive from a woman aged 25-40 years with Graves' hyperthyroidism.

This clonotype has a handful of counts. The V call is TRBV5-1, the J call TRBJ1-1; a weak D match, TRBD1 (5 bases). Between the trimmed V and J ends, which lost 0 bases and 7 bases, there was a span of 10 bases. CDR1 is SGHRS and CDR2 is YFSETQ in the germline V gene. The length of the CDR3 is 13 residues. The CDR3 nucleotides are TGCGCCAGCAGCTTGGCCGTAAGGGGTGAAGCTTTCTTT. It translates to CASSLAVRGEAFF.

This clonotype has ten or more counts. The rearrangement joins TRBV7-2 to TRBJ2-3, with TRBD1 as a possible D gene (6 bases). V was cut by 0 bases and J by 2 bases, with 9 bases left in between. Germline V gives CDR1 SGHTA, CDR2 FQGNSA. The CDR3 has 15 amino acids. The CDR3 region is CASSLAGTNTDTQYF. The CDR3 nucleotides read TGTGCCAGCAGCTTAGCCGGGACAAACACAGATACGCAGTATTTT.